This T cell receptor beta chain was sequenced during a study of blood T cell repertoires in COVID-19. Background on the study: The analysed material was cDNA or gDNA that came from T cells, B-cell-depleted T cells, or PBMCs.

In the original workflow: Cell counts per sample came from amplifying reference gene primers. Assay used: immunoSEQ multiplex PCR; TCRdb lists only in-frame clones, some missing. The V and J calls and clone size are taken from that table; D and trimming were inferred from the DNA. The sample holds roughly 190,000 clones, around 86% seen once. This CDR3 is built from 16 residues. Deletions cut 3 bases from V and 0 bases from J, with 12 bases between. Germline CDR1 reads LNHDA; CDR2 reads SQIVND (reference sequence). J is TRBJ1-3 and V is TRBV19; possibly TRBD1 for D (6 bases). This clonotype was obtained from a man between 65 and 80 years old with acute or convalescent COVID-19. The sample taken for sequencing was peripheral blood. DNA for the CDR3: TGTGCCAGTAGTATTCCGACAGGAGGCTCTGGAAACACCATATATTTT. Protein: CASSIPTGGSGNTIYF.